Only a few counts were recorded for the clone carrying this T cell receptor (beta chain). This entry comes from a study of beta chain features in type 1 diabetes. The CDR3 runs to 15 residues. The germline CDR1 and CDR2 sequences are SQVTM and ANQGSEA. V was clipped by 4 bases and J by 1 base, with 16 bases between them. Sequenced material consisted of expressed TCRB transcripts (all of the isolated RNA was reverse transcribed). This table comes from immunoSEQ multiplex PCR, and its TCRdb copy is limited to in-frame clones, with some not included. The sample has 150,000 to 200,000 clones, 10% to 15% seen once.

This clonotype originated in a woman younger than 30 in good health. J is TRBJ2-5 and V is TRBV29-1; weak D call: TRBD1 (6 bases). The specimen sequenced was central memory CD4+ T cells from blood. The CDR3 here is CSVAHRDIPQETQYF. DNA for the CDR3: TGCAGCGTTGCCCACCGGGACATACCCCAAGAGACCCAGTACTTC.